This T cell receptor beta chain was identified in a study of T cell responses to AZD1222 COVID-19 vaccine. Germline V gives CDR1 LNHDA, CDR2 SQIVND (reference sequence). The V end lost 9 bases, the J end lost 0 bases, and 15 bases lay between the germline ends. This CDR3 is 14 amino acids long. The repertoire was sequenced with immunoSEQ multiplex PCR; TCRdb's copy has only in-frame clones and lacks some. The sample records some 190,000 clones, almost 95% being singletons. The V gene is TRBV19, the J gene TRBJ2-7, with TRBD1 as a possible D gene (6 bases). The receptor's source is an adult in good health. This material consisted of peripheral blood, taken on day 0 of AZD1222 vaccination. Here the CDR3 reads CASNRQGSSYEQYF. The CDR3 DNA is TGTGCCAGCAACCGGCAGGGGAGCTCCTACGAGCAGTACTTC. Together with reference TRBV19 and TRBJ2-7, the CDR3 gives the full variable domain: DGGITQSPKYLFRKEGQNVTLSCEQNLNHDAMYWYRQDPGQGLRLIYYSQIVNDFQKGDIAEGYSVSREKKESFPLTVTSAQKNPTAFYLCASNRQGSSYEQYFGPGTRLTVT.